The 20 T cell receptor beta chains listed next were all sequenced from one sample in a study of T cells in Graves' hyperthyroidism and ophthalmopathy. Amplification of TCR beta CDR3 regions was performed using RNA transcripts as template. The HTBI set primed first-round TCR CDR3 RT-PCR. Using its own MiXCR run on the multiplex PCR reads, TCRdb lists one record per CDR3 protein. The sample carries some 440,000 distinct CDR3 sequences, approximately 14% recorded once. Sequencing was done on a sample of blood. These receptors were obtained from a young woman with Graves' hyperthyroidism.

This clonotype has ten or more counts. J is TRBJ1-4 and V is TRBV28; no clear D. Per the germline V gene, CDR1 is MDHEN and CDR2 is SYDVKM. The CDR3 loop spans 15 amino acids. V shed 6 bases and J shed 5 bases, with 16 bases lying between them. The CDR3: CASSRAASLNEKLFF. CDR3 nucleotides: TGTGCCAGCAGCCGAGCAGCGAGCCTAAATGAAAAACTGTTTTTT.

The J gene is TRBJ2-1, the V gene TRBV9; D unresolved. Germline values: CDR1 SGDLS, CDR2 YYNGEE. The CDR3 has 15 amino acids. V shed 0 bases and J shed 0 bases, with 7 bases lying between them. CDR3: CASSVVESSYNEQFF. CDR3 in DNA: TGTGCCAGCAGCGTAGTTGAGAGCTCCTACAATGAGCAGTTCTTC.

CDR3: CASSQVVVLAKNIQYF. The CDR3 DNA follows: TGCGCCAGCAGCCAAGTAGTCGTACTAGCCAAAAACATTCAGTACTTC. J is TRBJ2-4 and V is TRBV4-1; D is uncertain. There are 16 residues in the CDR3. CDR1 and CDR2 from the germline V gene are MGHRA and YSYEKL. V shed 1 base and J shed 0 bases, with 10 bases lying between them.

This clonotype appeared many times. This chain connects TRBV3-1 to TRBJ1-4; D call uncertain. V lost 3 bases and J lost 1, with 9 bases in between. Germline V gene data show CDR1 as LGHDT and CDR2 as YNNKEL (reference sequence). This CDR3 spans 15 amino acids. The CDR3 spells CASSQFVGTNEKLFF. DNA of the CDR3: TGTGCCAGCAGCCAGTTTGTGGGAACTAATGAAAAACTGTTTTTT.

This clonotype has only a few counts. V and J are TRBV12-5 and TRBJ1-3, with a possible D match to TRBD1 (6 bases). Germline CDR1 is LGHNT and CDR2 is FRNRAP. Trimming stripped 1 base from V and 0 bases from J, with 10 bases between. This CDR3 comprises 16 residues. The CDR3 here is CASGLGTVISGNTIYF. The CDR3 DNA reads TGTGCTAGTGGTTTGGGGACAGTTATCTCTGGAAACACCATATATTTT.

V gene TRBV24-1 combines with J gene TRBJ2-2; 11 positions agree with TRBD2. CDR1 KGHDR and CDR2 SFDVKD come from the germline V gene. CDR3 size: 18 residues. V trimming: 5 bases; J trimming: 3 bases; junction bases outside the gene matches: 10. For the CDR3, the DNA is TGTGCCACCAGTGGTAATAGCGGGGGGGCCTTGGACACCGGGGAGCTGTTTTTT. Protein: CATSGNSGGALDTGELFF.

At least ten counts were recorded for this clonotype. V and J are TRBV2 and TRBJ2-1, with 9 bases identical to TRBD1. Germline lookup yields CDR1 SNHLY and CDR2 FYNNEI. Unmatched junction bases numbered 7, after V lost 7 bases and J lost 3 bases. The CDR3 is 15 amino acids. CDR3 nucleotides: TGTGCCAGCACCCGGACAGGGGCCCTCTACAATGAGCAGTTCTTC. It yields the protein CASTRTGALYNEQFF.

There are many counts of this clonotype. The chain uses TRBV5-1 and TRBJ2-7, with TRBD1 as a possible D gene (5 bases). V shed 0 bases and J shed 0 bases, with 16 bases lying between them. Germline CDR1 reads SGHRS; CDR2 reads YFSETQ. CDR3 size: 17 residues. The CDR3 here is CASSLAVERQRSYEQYF. DNA of the CDR3: TGCGCCAGCAGCTTGGCCGTGGAGAGACAGCGCTCCTACGAGCAGTACTTC.

The rearrangement uses TRBV6-1 and TRBJ2-3; D is uncertain. V was cut by 8 bases and J by 5 bases, with 2 bases left in between. Looked up from germline, CDR1 is MNHNS and CDR2 is SASEGT. The CDR3 runs to 9 residues. CDR3 nucleotide sequence: TGTGCCAGCGGAGATACGCAGTATTTT. Residues: CASGDTQYF.

The sample holds a few counts of this clonotype. The CDR3 DNA sequence: TGTGCCAGCAGTAAGAGGGCCGGCACCGGGGAGCTGTTTTTT. Translating gives CASSKRAGTGELFF. The rearrangement links TRBV6-4 to TRBJ2-2; tentative D call: TRBD2 (5 bases). Trimming shortened V by 5 bases and J by 4 bases, and 11 bases separated the two germline ends. This CDR3 contains 14 residues. Germline CDR1 is MRHNA and CDR2 is SNTAGT.

The V gene is TRBV20-1, the J gene TRBJ2-7; D gene uncertain. Trimming took off 0 bases at V and 0 bases at J, with 15 bases between the two ends. The CDR3 has 16 amino acids. Germline V lookup: CDR1 DFQATT, CDR2 SNEGSKA (reference sequence). CDR3 loop: CSARDNKMASSYEQYF. The CDR3 nucleotides are TGCAGTGCTAGAGATAATAAGATGGCCAGCTCCTACGAGCAGTACTTC.

At least ten counts were recorded for this clonotype. The rearrangement uses TRBV2 and TRBJ1-5; D is uncertain. This CDR3 has 15 residues. Germline lookup yields CDR1 SNHLY and CDR2 FYNNEI. With 0 bases removed from V and 1 base from J, the gap between germline ends came to 7 bases. CDR3 DNA: TGTGCCAGCAGTGAAGCGCCCGGGAGCAATCAGCCCCAGCATTTT. It yields the protein CASSEAPGSNQPQHF.

In its sample, this clonotype was seen many times. This rearrangement joins TRBV20-1 to TRBJ2-7; 12 bases line up with TRBD2. V gave up 3 bases and J gave up 2 bases; unmatched junction bases: 14. The CDR3 loop spans 18 amino acids. Germline V gives CDR1 DFQATT, CDR2 SNEGSKA (reference sequence). The CDR3 is CSARRPPPSGRAPYEQYF. The CDR3, as DNA: TGCAGTGCTAGGAGGCCCCCCCCTAGCGGGAGGGCCCCCTACGAGCAGTACTTC.

This clonotype turned up a few times. This chain connects TRBV30 to TRBJ1-2, with D perhaps TRBD1 (5 bases). There are 13 residues in the CDR3. The germline CDR1 and CDR2 sequences are GTSNPN and SVGIG (reference sequence). V lost 0 bases and J 4 bases, leaving 9 bases between the germline ends. The CDR3 DNA reads TGTGCCTGGAGTGTGGGGCCGCGCTATGGCTACACCTTC. Residues: CAWSVGPRYGYTF.

This clonotype has a count of ten or more. The chain carries TRBV11-2 and TRBJ1-2; D gene unclear. The CDR3 covers 13 residues. The germline gives CDR1 SGHAT, CDR2 FQNNGV. With 5 bases removed from V and 4 bases from J, the gap between germline ends came to 11 bases. The CDR3 reads CASSAGPIYGYTF. Written as DNA, the CDR3 is TGTGCCAGCAGCGCCGGACCTATCTATGGCTACACCTTC.

This clonotype has a count of ten or more. CDR3 protein: CASSLGRGDPYTGELFF. As DNA, the CDR3 is TGTGCCAGCAGCCTAGGTCGGGGGGATCCTTACACCGGGGAGCTGTTTTTT. The chain links TRBV11-2 to TRBJ2-2; 7 bases fit TRBD2. Germline CDR1 and CDR2: SGHAT and FQNNGV. The CDR3 extends over 17 amino acids. V dropped 5 bases and J dropped 3; count of bases not matched to a gene: 12.

Ten or more counts support this clonotype. CDR3 bases: TGTGCCAGCAGTGAATTCAACACTGAAGCTTTCTTT. Its protein product is CASSEFNTEAFF. The V call is TRBV25-1, the J call TRBJ1-1, with D unresolved. The CDR3 is 12 residues long. Germline V gives CDR1 MGHDK, CDR2 SYGVNS. V was pared by 1 base and J by 2 bases, with 2 bases between.

This clonotype was recorded many times. The J gene is TRBJ2-3, the V gene TRBV30; a possible D gene is TRBD2 (5 bases). Germline V gene sequence: CDR1 GTSNPN, CDR2 SVGIG (reference sequence). The V and J ends lost 2 bases and 6 bases respectively, with 15 bases between them. CDR3 length equals 14 residues. CDR3 sequence reads: CAWSPPPLADTQYF. As DNA, the CDR3 is TGTGCCTGGAGTCCCCCCCCTCTAGCTGATACGCAGTATTTT.

This clonotype was seen repeatedly, ten times or more. This CDR3 reads CASSTPNSPLHF. CDR3 sequence (DNA): TGTGCCAGCTCAACGCCTAATTCACCCCTCCACTTT. V gene TRBV18 combines with J gene TRBJ1-6; D ambiguous. This CDR3 is built from 12 residues. Trimming removed 5 bases at V and 6 bases at J, with 5 bases between. The germline V gene encodes CDR1 KGHSH and CDR2 LQKENI.

This clonotype was detected only a few times. The gene calls are TRBV19 and TRBJ1-2, with D unclear. This CDR3 spans 12 amino acids. The germline V gene has CDR1 LNHDA and CDR2 SQIVND (reference sequence). The V end lost 3 bases, the J end lost 7 bases, and 9 bases lay between the germline ends. The CDR3 loop reads CASSMEGSGYTF. The CDR3 DNA reads TGTGCCAGTAGTATGGAAGGGAGTGGCTACACCTTC. The complete variable domain, with remaining parts taken from reference TRBV19 and TRBJ1-2, reads DGGITQSPKYLFRKEGQNVTLSCEQNLNHDAMYWYRQDPGQGLRLIYYSQIVNDFQKGDIAEGYSVSREKKESFPLTVTSAQKNPTAFYLCASSMEGSGYTFGSGTRLTVV.